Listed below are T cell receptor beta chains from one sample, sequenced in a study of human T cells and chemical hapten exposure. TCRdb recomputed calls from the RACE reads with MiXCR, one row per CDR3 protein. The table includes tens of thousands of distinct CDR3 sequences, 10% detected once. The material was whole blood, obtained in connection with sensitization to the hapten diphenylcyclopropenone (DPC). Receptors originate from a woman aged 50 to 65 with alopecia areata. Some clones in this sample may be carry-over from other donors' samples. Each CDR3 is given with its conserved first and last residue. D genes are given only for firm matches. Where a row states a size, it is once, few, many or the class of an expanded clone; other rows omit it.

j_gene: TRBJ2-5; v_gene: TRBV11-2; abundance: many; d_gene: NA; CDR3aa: CASSPDRRETQYF; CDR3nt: TGTGCCAGCAGCCCCGACAGGAGAGAGACCCAGTACTTC
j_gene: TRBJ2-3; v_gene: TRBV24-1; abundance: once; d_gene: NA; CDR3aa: CATSDPNTDTQYF; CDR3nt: TGTGCCACCAGTGATCCAAACACAGATACGCAGTATTTT
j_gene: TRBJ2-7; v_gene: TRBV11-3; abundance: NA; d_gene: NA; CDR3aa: CASSPRQLSSYEQYF; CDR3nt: TGTGCCAGCAGCCCCCGACAGCTTAGCTCCTACGAGCAGTACTTC
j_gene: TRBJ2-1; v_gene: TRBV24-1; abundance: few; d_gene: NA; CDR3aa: CATSAEGGRDNEQFF; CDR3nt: TGTGCCACCAGTGCCGAGGGTGGGCGGGACAATGAGCAGTTCTTC
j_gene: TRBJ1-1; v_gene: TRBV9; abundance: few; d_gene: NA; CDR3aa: CASSVVSGNTEAFF; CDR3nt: TGTGCCAGCAGCGTAGTCTCAGGGAACACTGAAGCTTTCTTT
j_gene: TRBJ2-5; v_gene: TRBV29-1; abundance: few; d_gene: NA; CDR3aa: CSVASGRETQYF; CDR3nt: TGCAGCGTTGCGAGCGGGCGGGAGACCCAGTACTTC
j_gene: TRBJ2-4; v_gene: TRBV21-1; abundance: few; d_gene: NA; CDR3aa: CASSKDQAGKRALAKNIQYF; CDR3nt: TGTGCCAGCAGCAAAGACCAAGCGGGAAAGAGGGCCTTAGCCAAAAACATTCAGTACTTC
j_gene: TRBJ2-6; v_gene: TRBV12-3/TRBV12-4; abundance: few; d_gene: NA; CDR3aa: CASSYPGGGVLTF; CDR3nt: TGTGCCAGCAGCTATCCCGGGGGCGGCGTCCTGACTTTC
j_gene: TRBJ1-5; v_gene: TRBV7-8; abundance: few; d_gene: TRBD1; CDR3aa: CASSLSGTAINQPQHF; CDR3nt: TGTGCCAGCAGCTTGTCCGGGACAGCTATCAATCAGCCCCAGCATTTT
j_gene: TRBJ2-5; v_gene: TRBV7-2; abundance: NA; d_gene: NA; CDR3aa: CASQRQETQYF; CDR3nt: TGTGCCAGCCAGCGGCAAGAGACCCAGTACTTC
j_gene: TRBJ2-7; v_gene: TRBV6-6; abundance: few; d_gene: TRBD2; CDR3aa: CASSYGSGLAGNEQYF; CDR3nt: TGTGCCAGCAGTTACGGTTCAGGACTAGCGGGAAACGAGCAGTACTTC
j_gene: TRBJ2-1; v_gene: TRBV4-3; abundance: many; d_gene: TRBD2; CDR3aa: CASSQAFRLANEQFF; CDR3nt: TGCGCCAGCAGCCAAGCTTTCCGACTAGCCAATGAGCAGTTCTTC
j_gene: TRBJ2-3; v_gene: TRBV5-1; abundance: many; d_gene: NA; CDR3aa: CASSLNRAGSMDTQYF; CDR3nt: TGCGCCAGCAGCTTGAACAGGGCAGGGAGTATGGATACGCAGTATTTT
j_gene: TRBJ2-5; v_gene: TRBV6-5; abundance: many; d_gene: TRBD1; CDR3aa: CASSSSRTGRGTQYF; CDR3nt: TGTGCCAGCAGTTCTTCCCGGACAGGCCGAGGGACCCAGTACTTC
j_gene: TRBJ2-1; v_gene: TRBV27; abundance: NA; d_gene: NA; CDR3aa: CASNPSAGPYNEQFF; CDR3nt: TGTGCCAGCAACCCCTCCGCGGGACCGTACAATGAGCAGTTCTTC
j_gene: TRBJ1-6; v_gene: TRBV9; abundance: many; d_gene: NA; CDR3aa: CASSAAGGGADNSPLHF; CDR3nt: TGTGCCAGCAGCGCAGCCGGCGGGGGCGCGGATAATTCACCCCTCCACTTT
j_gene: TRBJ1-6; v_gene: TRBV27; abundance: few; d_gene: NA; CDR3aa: CASSLSRDLSRSPLHF; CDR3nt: TGTGCCAGCAGTTTATCTAGGGACCTGAGTCGCTCACCCCTCCACTTT
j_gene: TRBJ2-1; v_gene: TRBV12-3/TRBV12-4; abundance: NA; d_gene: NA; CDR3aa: CASTLGGYNEQFF; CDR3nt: TGTGCCAGCACCTTGGGCGGATACAATGAGCAGTTCTTC
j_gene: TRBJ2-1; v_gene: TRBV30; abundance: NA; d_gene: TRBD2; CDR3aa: CAWSRTSGYNEQFF; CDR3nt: TGTGCCTGGAGTAGAACTAGCGGCTACAATGAGCAGTTCTTC
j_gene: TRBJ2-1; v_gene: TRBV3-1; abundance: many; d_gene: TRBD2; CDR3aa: CASTKTSGSPNEQFF; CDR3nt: TGTGCCAGCACCAAGACTAGCGGGAGCCCCAATGAGCAGTTCTTC
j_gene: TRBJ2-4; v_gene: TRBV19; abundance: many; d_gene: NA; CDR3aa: CASSRNTGKNIQYF; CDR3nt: TGTGCCAGTAGTAGAAACACCGGGAAAAACATTCAGTACTTC
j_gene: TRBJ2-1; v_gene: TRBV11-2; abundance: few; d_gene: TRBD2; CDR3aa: CASSRRLAGNYNEQFF; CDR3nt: TGTGCCAGCAGCCGCAGACTAGCGGGAAACTACAATGAGCAGTTCTTC
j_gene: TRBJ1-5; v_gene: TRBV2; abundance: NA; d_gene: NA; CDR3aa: CASSEGGGNQPQHF; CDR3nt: TGTGCCAGCAGTGAGGGGGGAGGGAATCAGCCCCAGCATTTT
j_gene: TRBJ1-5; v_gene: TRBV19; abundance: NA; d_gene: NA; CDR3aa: CASSYSAGQSNQPQHF; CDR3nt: TGTGCCAGTAGTTACAGCGCAGGGCAGAGCAATCAGCCCCAGCATTTT
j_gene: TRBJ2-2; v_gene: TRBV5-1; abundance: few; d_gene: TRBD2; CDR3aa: CASSSLAGDFTGELFF; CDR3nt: TGCGCCAGCAGCTCCCTAGCGGGAGACTTCACCGGGGAGCTGTTTTTT
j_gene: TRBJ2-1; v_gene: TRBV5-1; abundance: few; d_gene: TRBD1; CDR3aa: CASSFSGQGYDEQFF; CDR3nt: TGCGCCAGCAGCTTTTCGGGACAGGGCTACGATGAGCAGTTCTTC
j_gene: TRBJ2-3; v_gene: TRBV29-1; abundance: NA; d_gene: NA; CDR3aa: CSVPSLVWGTDTQYF; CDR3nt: TGCAGCGTTCCGTCGCTGGTCTGGGGCACAGATACGCAGTATTTT
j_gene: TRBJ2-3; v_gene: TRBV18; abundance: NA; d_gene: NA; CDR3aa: CASSPSTVPDTQYF; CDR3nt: TGTGCCAGCTCACCATCGACAGTCCCAGATACGCAGTATTTT
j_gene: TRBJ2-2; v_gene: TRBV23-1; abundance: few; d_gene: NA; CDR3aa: CASSQSRRLPTGELFF; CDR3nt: TGCGCCAGCAGTCAATCGAGACGGTTGCCCACCGGGGAGCTGTTTTTT
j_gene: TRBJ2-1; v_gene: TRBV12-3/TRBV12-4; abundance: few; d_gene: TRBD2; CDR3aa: CASRREREVGEQFF; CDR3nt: TGTGCCAGCCGCCGCGAGCGGGAGGTCGGTGAGCAGTTCTTC
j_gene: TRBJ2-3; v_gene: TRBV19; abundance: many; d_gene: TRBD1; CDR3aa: CASSLQGPSTDTQYF; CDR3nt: TGTGCCAGTAGTTTACAGGGGCCCAGCACAGATACGCAGTATTTT
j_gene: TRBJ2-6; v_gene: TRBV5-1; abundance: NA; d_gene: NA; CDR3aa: CASSQSSGANVLTF; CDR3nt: TGCGCCAGCAGCCAGAGCTCTGGGGCCAACGTCCTGACTTTC
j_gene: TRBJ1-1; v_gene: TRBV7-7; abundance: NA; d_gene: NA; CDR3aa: CASSLDSNTEAFF; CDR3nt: TGTGCTAGCAGCTTAGACAGTAACACTGAAGCTTTCTTT
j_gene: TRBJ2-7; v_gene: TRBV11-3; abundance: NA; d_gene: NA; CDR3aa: CASSLDDRSYEQYF; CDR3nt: TGTGCCAGCAGCTTAGACGACCGCTCCTACGAGCAGTACTTC
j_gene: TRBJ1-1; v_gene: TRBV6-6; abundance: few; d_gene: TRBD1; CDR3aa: CASNLDRAGGTEAFF; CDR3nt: TGTGCCAGCAACCTCGACAGGGCGGGGGGCACTGAAGCTTTCTTT
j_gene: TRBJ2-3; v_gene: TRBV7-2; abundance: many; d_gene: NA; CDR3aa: CASSSRPSTDTQYF; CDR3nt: TGTGCCAGCAGCTCAAGGCCGAGCACAGATACGCAGTATTTT
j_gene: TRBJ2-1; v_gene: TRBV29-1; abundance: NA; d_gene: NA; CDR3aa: CSVSPAVNEQFF; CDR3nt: TGCAGCGTTTCCCCGGCCGTCAATGAGCAGTTCTTC
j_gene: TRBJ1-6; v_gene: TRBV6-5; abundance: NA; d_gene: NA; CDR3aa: CASSYSTGDSPLHF; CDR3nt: TGTGCCAGCAGTTACTCGACCGGGGACTCACCCCTCCACTTT
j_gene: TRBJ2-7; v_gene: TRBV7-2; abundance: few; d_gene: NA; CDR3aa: CASSPVKRTSSYEQYF; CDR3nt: TGTGCCAGCAGCCCGGTAAAAAGGACAAGCTCCTACGAGCAGTACTTC
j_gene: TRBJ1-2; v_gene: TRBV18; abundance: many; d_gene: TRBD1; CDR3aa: CASSPPWTGGSGYTF; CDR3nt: TGTGCCAGCTCACCACCTTGGACAGGGGGCTCTGGCTACACCTTC
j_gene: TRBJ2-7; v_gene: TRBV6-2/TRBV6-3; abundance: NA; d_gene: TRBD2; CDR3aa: CASRPGLAGSYEQYF; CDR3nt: TGTGCCAGCAGGCCGGGACTAGCGGGATCCTACGAGCAGTACTTC
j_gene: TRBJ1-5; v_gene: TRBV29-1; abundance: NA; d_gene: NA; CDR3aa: CSAGDGGNQPQHF; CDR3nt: TGCAGCGCAGGGGATGGGGGCAATCAGCCCCAGCATTTT